The 17 T cell receptor beta chains below all came from one sample that was sequenced in a study of T cells in Graves' hyperthyroidism and ophthalmopathy. Amplified TCR beta CDR3 regions derived from RNA transcripts. Carried out on the TCR CDR3, a first-round RT-PCR used the HTBI primer set. TCRdb analysed the multiplex PCR reads with MiXCR anew, one entry per CDR3 protein. The sample records about 400,000 distinct CDR3 sequences, just under 15% being singletons. Specimen: blood. The source is a woman under 40 with Graves' hyperthyroidism.

The rearrangement links TRBV5-1 to TRBJ1-4, with D hard to call. The ends were cut back, 4 bases at V and 0 bases at J, with 10 bases in the middle. CDR1 SGHRS and CDR2 YFSETQ come from the germline V gene. This CDR3 spans 15 amino acids. CDR3 sequence (DNA): TGCGCCAGCAGCAAGCTCCCAGCAACTAATGAAAAACTGTTTTTT. Its protein is CASSKLPATNEKLFF. The whole variable domain, remainder taken from reference TRBV5-1 and TRBJ1-4, is KAGVTQTPRYLIKTRGQQVTLSCSPISGHRSVSWYQQTPGQGLQFLFEYFSETQRNKGNFPGRFSGRQFSNSRSEMNVSTLELGDSALYLCASSKLPATNEKLFFGSGTQLSVL.

This clonotype has more than one count but fewer than ten. The J gene is TRBJ2-2, the V gene TRBV6-2 or TRBV6-3; 9 bases are shared with TRBD2. The germline V gene encodes CDR1 MNHEY and CDR2 SVGEGT. V gave up 7 bases and J gave up 1 base; unmatched junction bases: 1. This CDR3 spans 14 amino acids. The CDR3 DNA is TGTGCCAGCACGACTAGCGGGAACACCGGGGAGCTGTTTTTT. This sequence encodes CASTTSGNTGELFF.

This clonotype was observed many times. The chain links TRBV10-3 to TRBJ2-1; 10 positions match TRBD1. The CDR3 covers 14 residues. Germline loops: CDR1 ENHRY, CDR2 SYGVKD. V shed 8 bases, J shed 7 bases, and the junction held 8 bases outside the gene matches. The CDR3 DNA sequence: TGTGCCATCGGTGCCGGGACAGGGGATAATGAGCAGTTCTTC. The encoded protein is CAIGAGTGDNEQFF.

This clonotype showed up just a few times. Just one base apart from a much larger clone, this may be a read error. This sequence joins TRBV28 and TRBJ2-5; no clear D. Looked up from germline, CDR1 is MDHEN and CDR2 is SYDVKM. The length of the CDR3 is 16 residues. The DNA for the CDR3 is TGTGCCAGCAGTTTAATCCTCCCTTCTACCGCGGAGACCCGGTACTTC. Its translation is CASSLILPSTAETRYF.

This clonotype was seen ten or more times. The V gene is TRBV18, the J gene TRBJ2-5; TRBD2 matches at 13 bases. This CDR3 comprises 16 residues. CDR1 and CDR2 (germline): KGHSH, LQKENI. After removal of 0 bases from V and 2 bases from J, the junction contained 0 bases not matched to a gene. The CDR3 here is CASSPPLAGGQETQYF. CDR3 DNA: TGTGCCAGCTCACCACCACTAGCGGGAGGGCAAGAGACCCAGTACTTC. Drawing the rest from reference TRBV18 and TRBJ2-5, the complete variable domain is NAGVMQNPRHLVRRRGQEARLRCSPMKGHSHVYWYRQLPEEGLKFMVYLQKENIIDESGMPKERFSAEFPKEGPSILRIQQVVRGDSAAYFCASSPPLAGGQETQYFGPGTRLLVL.

This clonotype was observed at least ten times. This rearrangement joins TRBV7-3 to TRBJ2-1, with a tentative D call TRBD2 (5 bases). The CDR3 totals 15 residues. Germline-derived CDR1 and CDR2 are SGHTA and FQGTGA. The V end was cut by 0 bases, the J end by 4 bases, with 10 bases between. The CDR3 region is CASSLTGSAYNEQFF. As DNA, the CDR3 is TGTGCCAGCAGCTTAACGGGTAGCGCTTACAATGAGCAGTTCTTC.

This clonotype was seen at least ten times. The rearrangement links TRBV12-3 or TRBV12-4 to TRBJ2-3; 11 nucleotides match TRBD2. V lost 6 bases to trimming and J lost 2 bases; unmatched junction nucleotides: 7. The CDR3 sequence is 16 residues long. CDR3 amino acids: CASRRTSGGFTDTQYF. The CDR3 nucleotides are TGTGCCAGCAGACGAACTAGCGGGGGATTCACAGATACGCAGTATTTT.

This chain connects TRBV7-9 to TRBJ2-3, with D tentatively TRBD2 (6 bases). CDR3 length equals 14 residues. Between the trimmed V and J ends, which lost 3 bases and 2 bases, there was a span of 9 bases. CDR1 is SEHNR and CDR2 is FQNEAQ in the germline V gene (reference sequence). Here the CDR3 reads CASSFAGTTDTQYF. For the CDR3, the DNA is TGTGCCAGCAGCTTTGCGGGAACCACAGATACGCAGTATTTT.

Turning to this clonotype: One end of the junction is discordant with germline, which a read error may explain. The V gene is TRBV11-2, the J gene TRBJ2-3; D may be TRBD2 (6 bases). In germline, CDR1 is SGHAT, CDR2 FQNNGV. The CDR3 runs 17 residues. DNA for the CDR3: TGTGCCAGCAGATCACTTGGAGGACTCGGGAGCACAGATACGCGGTATTTT. Amino acids: CASRSLGGLGSTDTRYF.

J is TRBJ1-5 and V is TRBV27, with 9 positions matching TRBD1. Germline-derived CDR1 and CDR2 are MNHEY and SMNVEV (reference sequence). CDR3 length: 15 residues. Trimming at V came to 8 bases and at J to 4 bases, leaving 9 bases not matched to a gene. The CDR3 reads CASGADRGANQPQHF. The CDR3 region has the DNA TGTGCCAGCGGCGCAGACAGGGGGGCGAATCAGCCCCAGCATTTT.

Concerning this clonotype itself: At one end the junction does not follow the germline gene, possibly because of a read error. The rearrangement uses TRBV28 and TRBJ2-3; possibly TRBD1 or TRBD2 for D (6 bases each). From germline, CDR1 is MDHEN and CDR2 SYDVKM. This CDR3 is built from 16 residues. This CDR3 is CASSDRTATSTGTQYF. In DNA, the CDR3 is TGTGCCAGCAGTGATAGGACAGCTACTAGCACAGGTACGCAGTATTTT.

This clonotype was detected many times. The rearrangement uses TRBV5-1 and TRBJ2-3, with D tentatively TRBD1 (6 bases). Germline CDR1 reads SGHRS; CDR2 reads YFSETQ. Trimming cost V 4 bases and J 0 bases, with 12 bases left between them. This CDR3 is built from 15 residues. Written as DNA, the CDR3 is TGCGCCAGCAGCATAAGACAGGACAGCACAGATACGCAGTATTTT. It codes for CASSIRQDSTDTQYF.

This clonotype was recorded a few times. The rearrangement links TRBV28 to TRBJ1-5, with 11 positions matching TRBD1. After removal of 6 bases from V and 5 bases from J, the junction contained 12 bases not matched to a gene. Looked up from germline, CDR1 is MDHEN and CDR2 is SYDVKM. The length of the CDR3 is 17 residues. The CDR3 nucleotides are TGTGCCAGCAGCTTGGACAGGGGGCGGGCTGGGGATCAGCCCCAGCATTTT. Protein sequence: CASSLDRGRAGDQPQHF.

V and J are TRBV19 and TRBJ1-5; 8 nucleotides align to TRBD1. Germline CDR1 is LNHDA and CDR2 is SQIVND (reference sequence). Trimming removed 9 bases from V and 0 bases from J; junction bases left unmatched: 7. This CDR3 has 15 amino acids. The CDR3 nucleotides are TGTGCCAGCAAGTTGACAGGGGTTAGCAATCAGCCCCAGCATTTT. Its translation: CASKLTGVSNQPQHF.

This clonotype was observed a few times. The V call is TRBV5-1, the J call TRBJ2-2, with D tentatively TRBD1 or TRBD2 (5 bases each). The CDR3 covers 14 residues. V gave up 1 base and J gave up 6 bases, with 10 bases separating them. CDR1 is SGHRS, CDR2 YFSETQ, per germline. CDR3 residues: CASSLHQGPGELFF. The CDR3 nucleotides are TGCGCCAGCAGCTTGCATCAGGGACCCGGGGAGCTGTTTTTT.

The chain uses TRBV5-1 and TRBJ2-3; no definite D call. CDR1 is SGHRS and CDR2 is YFSETQ in the germline V gene. CDR3 length equals 14 residues. The V end was cut by 4 bases, the J end by 2 bases, with 11 bases between. In DNA form, the CDR3 reads TGCGCCAGCAGCCAGGACGCAATCACAGATACGCAGTATTTT. This gives the protein CASSQDAITDTQYF.

CDR3 bases: TGTGCCAGCAGCGTAGATCAGGGAGGCTACAATGAGCAGTTCTTC. Translation: CASSVDQGGYNEQFF. The chain links TRBV9 to TRBJ2-1, with D possibly matching TRBD2 (6 bases). V dropped 0 bases and J dropped 3 bases, with 10 bases sitting between them. CDR1 and CDR2 (germline): SGDLS, YYNGEE. This CDR3 is built from 15 residues.